This T cell receptor beta chain was recorded in a study of blood T cell repertoires in COVID-19. Profiled with immunoSEQ multiplex PCR; TCRdb holds only in-frame clones, not every one. The profile covers fewer than 450,000 clones, with roughly 87% appearing a single time and around 0.6% taken by the ten largest. CDR1 is DFQATT and CDR2 is SNEGSKA in the germline V gene (reference sequence). V was cut by 3 bases and J by 5 bases, with 14 bases left in between. This CDR3 spans 14 amino acids. The sequence derives from a man between 18 and 35 years old who had recovered from COVID-19. The genes are TRBV20-1 and TRBJ1-5; possible D gene TRBD1, 5 bases. Sequencing was performed on PBMCs or T cells enriched from blood (not recorded which). CDR3 nucleotides: TGCAGTGCTAGTCGGGGGAGGATCGATCAGCCCCAGCATTTT. Translating it yields CSASRGRIDQPQHF.